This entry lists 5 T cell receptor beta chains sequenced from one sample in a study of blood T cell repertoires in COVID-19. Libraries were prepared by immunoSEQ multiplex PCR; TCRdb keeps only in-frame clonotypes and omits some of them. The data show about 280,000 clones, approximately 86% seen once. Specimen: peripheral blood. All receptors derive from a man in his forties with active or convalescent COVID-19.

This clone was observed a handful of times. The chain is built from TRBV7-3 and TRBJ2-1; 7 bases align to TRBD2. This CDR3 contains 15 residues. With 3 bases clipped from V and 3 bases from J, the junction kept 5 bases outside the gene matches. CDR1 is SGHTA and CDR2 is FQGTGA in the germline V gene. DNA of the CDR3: TGTGCCAGCAGCTTGGCGGGGGAGAGCTACAATGAGCAGTTCTTC. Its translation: CASSLAGESYNEQFF.

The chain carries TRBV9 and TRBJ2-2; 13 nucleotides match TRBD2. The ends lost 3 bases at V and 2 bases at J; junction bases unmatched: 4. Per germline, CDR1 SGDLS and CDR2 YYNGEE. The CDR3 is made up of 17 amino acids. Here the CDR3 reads CASSAGLAGANTGELFF. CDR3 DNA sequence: TGTGCCAGCAGCGCAGGACTAGCGGGGGCCAACACCGGGGAGCTGTTTTTT.

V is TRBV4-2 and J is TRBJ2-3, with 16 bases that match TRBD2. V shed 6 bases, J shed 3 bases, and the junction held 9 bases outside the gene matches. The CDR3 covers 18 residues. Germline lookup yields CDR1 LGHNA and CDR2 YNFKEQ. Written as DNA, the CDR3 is TGTGCCAGCAGTGGGGGACTAGCGGGAGGGCATGGAACAGATACGCAGTATTTT. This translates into CASSGGLAGGHGTDTQYF.

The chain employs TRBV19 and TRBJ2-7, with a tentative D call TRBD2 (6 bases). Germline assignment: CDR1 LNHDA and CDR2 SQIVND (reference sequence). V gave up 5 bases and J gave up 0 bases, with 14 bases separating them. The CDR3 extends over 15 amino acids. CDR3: CASSAGTGSSYEQYF. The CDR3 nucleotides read TGTGCCAGTAGTGCTGGGACCGGGAGCTCCTACGAGCAGTACTTC. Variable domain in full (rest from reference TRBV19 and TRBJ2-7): DGGITQSPKYLFRKEGQNVTLSCEQNLNHDAMYWYRQDPGQGLRLIYYSQIVNDFQKGDIAEGYSVSREKKESFPLTVTSAQKNPTAFYLCASSAGTGSSYEQYFGPGTRLTVT.

CDR3 residues: CASSQGRYGEQYF. The DNA for the CDR3 is TGTGCCAGCAGCCAGGGCAGGTATGGCGAGCAGTACTTC. The chain recombines TRBV3-1 (or the pseudogene TRBV3-2) with TRBJ2-7; no firm D call. Per germline, CDR1 LGHDT and CDR2 YNNKEL (reference sequence). The CDR3 sequence is 13 residues long. With 3 bases removed from V and 6 bases from J, the gap between germline ends came to 12 bases.